A single sample is the source of the 31 T cell receptor beta chains below, sequenced in a study of Ad26.COV2.S vaccination and SARS-CoV-2 variants. Treatment: roughly 18 received Ad26.COV2.S at low or high dose, single or two shots; several received placebo; per-sample allocation not given. At day 63 after the first vaccine or placebo injection, samples were drawn. Assay used: immunoSEQ multiplex PCR; TCRdb lists only in-frame clones, some missing. Of about 220,000 clones listed, 85% to 90% are singletons. This material consisted of peripheral blood, taken in a trial of Ad26.COV2.S vaccine versus placebo. Source of these receptors: a person between 18 and 60 years old who received the Ad26.COV2.S COVID-19 vaccine or a placebo.

V usage is TRBV7-3 and J usage is TRBJ2-7; tentative D call: TRBD2 (5 bases). The germline V gene has CDR1 SGHTA and CDR2 FQGTGA. Trimming shortened V by 5 bases and J by 7 bases, and 24 bases separated the two germline ends. The CDR3 contains 16 residues. CDR3: CASSVLTCGRIGEQYF. Here the CDR3 DNA reads TGTGCCAGCAGCGTCCTTACGTGCGGGCGTATCGGGGAGCAGTACTTC.

This chain joins TRBV2 and TRBJ1-1; D gene uncertain. In germline, CDR1 is SNHLY, CDR2 FYNNEI. Trimming removed 4 bases at V and 11 bases at J, with 11 bases between. The CDR3 is 11 amino acids. CDR3 bases: TGTGCCAGCAGTGGGCGACTAACGGCTTTCTTT. The encoded protein is CASSGRLTAFF.

The chain couples TRBV6-5 to TRBJ2-5, with 8 nucleotides matching TRBD1. In germline, CDR1 is MNHEY, CDR2 SVGAGI. The trim removed 2 bases at V and 9 bases at J, leaving 11 bases unmatched. This CDR3 comprises 15 residues. This CDR3 is CASSYPGQGPGAQYF. For the CDR3, the DNA is TGTGCCAGCAGTTACCCTGGACAGGGCCCGGGGGCCCAGTACTTC.

As DNA, the CDR3 is TGTGCCAGCAGCGTCTCGGCAGGGAACTACGAGCAGTACTTC. This codes for CASSVSAGNYEQYF. The chain joins TRBV9 to TRBJ2-7; a possible D gene is TRBD1 (5 bases). Germline V gene lookup returns CDR1 SGDLS and CDR2 YYNGEE. Trimming left V 2 bases short and J 3 bases short, with 12 bases between. The CDR3 loop spans 14 amino acids.

The rearrangement links TRBV7-2 to TRBJ1-1; 7 bases match TRBD1. Germline V CDR1 and CDR2: SGHTA, FQGNSA. Trimming removed 5 bases from V and 10 bases from J; junction bases left unmatched: 16. The CDR3 consists of 15 residues. In DNA form, the CDR3 reads TGTGCCAGCAGCCCCCGACAGATTGACAGGGTGGTAGCTTTCTTT. This codes for CASSPRQIDRVVAFF.

This clone has only a few counts. The rearrangement uses TRBV4-3 and TRBJ2-7, with D uncertain. The V and J ends lost 0 bases and 2 bases respectively, with 5 bases between them. Germline CDR1 is LGHNA and CDR2 is YSLEER. This CDR3 contains 13 residues. The CDR3 loop is CASSQEVAYEQYF. CDR3 DNA sequence: TGCGCCAGCAGCCAAGAAGTAGCCTACGAGCAGTACTTC.

The chain carries TRBV28 and TRBJ1-2, with TRBD1 matching 8 bases. The CDR3 has 15 residues. Germline V gene sequence: CDR1 MDHEN, CDR2 SYDVKM. The junction had 11 bases not matched to a gene; V was cut back by 8 bases and J by 3 bases. The CDR3 nucleotides read TGTGCCAGCCAATCATGGACAGGGTGGGACTATGGCTACACCTTC. The encoded protein is CASQSWTGWDYGYTF.

V is TRBV10-3 and J is TRBJ1-1; D is unclear. V was shortened by 2 bases and J by 6 bases, with 10 bases between the two germline ends. This CDR3 region has 13 residues. The germline V gene encodes CDR1 ENHRY and CDR2 SYGVKD. The CDR3 loop reads CAISEEVFSEAFF. CDR3 in DNA: TGTGCCATCAGTGAGGAAGTTTTTTCTGAAGCTTTCTTT.

The chain has TRBV7-3 and TRBJ2-4; 7 positions match TRBD1. The length of the CDR3 is 20 residues. V shed 1 base and J 0 bases; nucleotides not matched to a gene: 15. CDR1 is SGHTA and CDR2 is FQGTGA in the germline V gene. The DNA of the CDR3 is TGTGCCAGCAGCTTAAGGGGCCCGGGACAGCCGAGATTAGCCAAAAACATTCAGTACTTC. Translation gives CASSLRGPGQPRLAKNIQYF.

On this clone itself: At the DNA level, this CDR3 is encoded by other sequences in the same sample as well. The chain couples TRBV5-1 to TRBJ2-7; D not certain. V was trimmed by 0 bases and J by 4 bases, leaving 8 bases between them. This CDR3 comprises 13 residues. Germline CDR1 and CDR2: SGHRS and YFSETQ. The CDR3 region has the DNA TGCGCCAGCAGCTTGGGGGCACCTTACGAGCAGTACTTC. Translation: CASSLGAPYEQYF. Full variable domain (missing parts from reference TRBV5-1 and TRBJ2-7): KAGVTQTPRYLIKTRGQQVTLSCSPISGHRSVSWYQQTPGQGLQFLFEYFSETQRNKGNFPGRFSGRQFSNSRSEMNVSTLELGDSALYLCASSLGAPYEQYFGPGTRLTVT.

The rearrangement links TRBV3-1 (or the pseudogene TRBV3-2) to TRBJ2-1; 8 nucleotides align to TRBD2. Trimming took 1 base from V and 7 from J; bases not matched to a gene: 9. The CDR3 length is 16 residues. Germline V gene lookup returns CDR1 LGHDT and CDR2 YNNKEL (reference sequence). The CDR3 DNA is TGTGCCAGCAGCCAAGCTGGCGGGGGGCCAGGAAATGAGCAGTTCTTC. It translates to CASSQAGGGPGNEQFF.

This clone was counted once. This chain connects TRBV18 to TRBJ2-1, with D unclear. Germline CDR1 KGHSH, CDR2 LQKENI. V lost 3 bases to trimming and J lost 4 bases, with 13 bases between them. The CDR3 totals 15 residues. CDR3 region: CASSPSAIIYNEQFF. In nucleotides, the CDR3 is TGTGCCAGCTCACCGTCAGCTATTATATACAATGAGCAGTTCTTC.

The genes are TRBV7-9 and TRBJ1-6, with D unresolved. CDR1 and CDR2 from the germline V gene are SEHNR and FQNEAQ (reference sequence). The CDR3 contains 14 residues. Trimming shortened V by 4 bases and J by 7 bases, and 11 bases separated the two germline ends. The CDR3: CASSSRALNSPLHF. In DNA form, the CDR3 reads TGTGCCAGCAGCTCTCGGGCCTTAAATTCACCCCTCCACTTT.

The rearrangement joins TRBV6-5 to TRBJ2-1; D gene uncertain. This CDR3 spans 13 amino acids. Trimming took off 5 bases at V and 4 bases at J, with 9 bases between the two ends. Germline V gene lookup returns CDR1 MNHEY and CDR2 SVGAGI. The CDR3 region has the DNA TGTGCCAGCAGTCAGACGGATTACAATGAGCAGTTCTTC. Amino acid sequence: CASSQTDYNEQFF.

The rearrangement links TRBV30 to TRBJ2-7; 7 bases fit TRBD1. Germline V gene lookup returns CDR1 GTSNPN and CDR2 SVGIG (reference sequence). V gave up 2 bases and J gave up 2 bases; unmatched junction bases: 9. The length of the CDR3 is 15 residues. CDR3 coding DNA: TGTGCCTGGAGTCCCCGACAGGGCCGGACCTACGAGCAGTACTTC. The encoded protein is CAWSPRQGRTYEQYF.

This clone was seen at least ten times. This chain links TRBV5-6 with TRBJ2-5, with 13 bases lining up with TRBD2. CDR1 and CDR2 (germline): SGHDT, YYEEEE. The CDR3 contains 17 residues. Unmatched junction bases numbered 12, after V lost 4 bases and J lost 6 bases. Here the CDR3 DNA reads TGTGCCAGCAGCCCGGTTCCCGGGACTAGCGGGACGAAGACCCAGTACTTC. Translating it yields CASSPVPGTSGTKTQYF. Combining the CDR3 with reference TRBV5-6 and TRBJ2-5 gives the whole variable domain DAGVTQSPTHLIKTRGQQVTLRCSPKSGHDTVSWYQQALGQGPQFIFQYYEEEERQRGNFPDRFSGHQFPNYSSELNVNALLLGDSALYLCASSPVPGTSGTKTQYFGPGTRLLVL.

This clone was counted only a few times. The chain combines TRBV5-1 with TRBJ2-7, with D possibly matching TRBD2 (6 bases). Looked up from germline, CDR1 is SGHRS and CDR2 is YFSETQ. V shed 0 bases and J shed 1 base, with 14 bases lying between them. The CDR3 totals 16 residues. Here the CDR3 reads CASSLVASGSSYEQYF. The CDR3 bases are TGCGCCAGCAGCTTGGTCGCCAGCGGGTCGTCCTACGAGCAGTACTTC.

The CDR3 protein is CASSQGDEQYF. The CDR3 bases are TGTGCCAGTAGTCAGGGTGACGAGCAGTACTTC. This chain uses TRBV19 with TRBJ2-7; D is possibly TRBD1 (5 bases). CDR1 and CDR2 (germline): LNHDA, SQIVND (reference sequence). The CDR3 contains 11 residues. V lost 5 bases to trimming and J lost 5 bases, with 7 bases between them.

This clone was recorded only once. V gene TRBV10-2 combines with J gene TRBJ2-3; 8 nucleotides line up with TRBD1. Unmatched junction bases numbered 9, after V lost 2 bases and J lost 8 bases. Germline CDR1 WSHSY, CDR2 SAAADI. CDR3 length: 15 residues. The CDR3 sequence: CASSEGQGPVGTQYF. Here the CDR3 DNA reads TGCGCCAGCAGTGAGGGACAGGGTCCTGTGGGTACGCAGTATTTT.

The chain has TRBV19 and TRBJ1-1; TRBD1 aligns across 9 bases. V trimming: 6 bases; J trimming: 0 bases; junction bases outside the gene matches: 8. The CDR3 sequence is 16 residues long. Germline V gene lookup returns CDR1 LNHDA and CDR2 SQIVND (reference sequence). CDR3 in amino acids: CASSPGQGRMNTEAFF. CDR3 DNA: TGTGCCAGTAGCCCTGGACAGGGGAGAATGAACACTGAAGCTTTCTTT. Together with reference TRBV19 and TRBJ1-1, the CDR3 gives the full variable domain: DGGITQSPKYLFRKEGQNVTLSCEQNLNHDAMYWYRQDPGQGLRLIYYSQIVNDFQKGDIAEGYSVSREKKESFPLTVTSAQKNPTAFYLCASSPGQGRMNTEAFFGQGTRLTVV.

Here the CDR3 DNA reads TGTGCCAGCTCACCAAGGGCAGGCCGTATGGAAAAACTCCACTTT. Its protein product is CASSPRAGRMEKLHF. The chain carries TRBV18 and TRBJ1-6; D call uncertain. V lost 2 bases and J lost 16, with 21 bases in between. Germline CDR1 reads KGHSH; CDR2 reads LQKENI. The CDR3 is made up of 15 amino acids.

This clone has just one count. The chain couples TRBV19 to TRBJ2-1; 9 nucleotides line up with TRBD1. Germline CDR1 LNHDA, CDR2 SQIVND (reference sequence). The ends lost 4 bases at V and 0 bases at J; junction bases unmatched: 1. The length of the CDR3 is 15 residues. The chain's CDR3 is CASSRQGGSYNEQFF. CDR3 in DNA: TGTGCCAGTAGTAGACAGGGGGGCTCCTACAATGAGCAGTTCTTC. Full variable domain (rest looked up from reference TRBV19 and TRBJ2-1): DGGITQSPKYLFRKEGQNVTLSCEQNLNHDAMYWYRQDPGQGLRLIYYSQIVNDFQKGDIAEGYSVSREKKESFPLTVTSAQKNPTAFYLCASSRQGGSYNEQFFGPGTRLTVL.

The chain couples TRBV6-5 to TRBJ1-4, with a possible D match to TRBD1 (6 bases). This CDR3 comprises 15 residues. Trimming left V 6 bases short and J 3 bases short, with 14 bases between. Germline V gives CDR1 MNHEY, CDR2 SVGAGI. CDR3 loop: CASRGWRGSNEKLFF. CDR3 coding DNA: TGTGCCAGCAGGGGGTGGAGGGGGTCTAATGAAAAACTGTTTTTT.

The chain is built from TRBV7-9 and TRBJ2-5, with 8 bases matching TRBD2. The CDR3 sequence is 14 residues long. CDR1 is SEHNR, CDR2 FQNEAQ, per germline (reference sequence). The V segment lost 5 bases and the J segment 5 bases; nucleotides outside the gene matches: 7. CDR3 residues: CASSPGGARETQYF. Here the CDR3 DNA reads TGTGCCAGCAGCCCCGGGGGGGCTCGTGAGACCCAGTACTTC.

The chain recombines TRBV5-1 with TRBJ1-6; 8 positions agree with TRBD1. The germline CDR1 and CDR2 sequences are SGHRS and YFSETQ. V gave up 2 bases and J gave up 5 bases; unmatched junction bases: 3. The CDR3 covers 15 residues. As DNA, the CDR3 is TGCGCCAGCAGCTTACAGGGGGTAAATAATTCACCCCTCCACTTT. Its translation is CASSLQGVNNSPLHF.

The chain employs TRBV3-1 (or the pseudogene TRBV3-2) and TRBJ2-1, with D possibly matching TRBD2 (6 bases). Germline V gene sequence: CDR1 LGHDT, CDR2 YNNKEL (reference sequence). Trimming removed 3 bases from V and 3 bases from J, with 18 bases in between. The CDR3 is 17 amino acids. The CDR3 bases are TGTGCCAGCAGCCAGGACCGAACCGCGGGACGCTACAATGAGCAGTTCTTC. Residues: CASSQDRTAGRYNEQFF.

The CDR3 sequence is CAGSGTEPWEQYF. The CDR3 DNA reads TGTGCCGGCTCCGGGACAGAGCCTTGGGAGCAGTACTTC. V gene TRBV2 combines with J gene TRBJ2-7, with TRBD1 identical over 7 bases. Germline V gives CDR1 SNHLY, CDR2 FYNNEI. CDR3 length: 13 residues. The ends lost 11 bases at V and 7 bases at J; junction bases unmatched: 14.

The chain recombines TRBV7-8 with TRBJ2-2; weak D call: TRBD2 (6 bases). Germline lookup yields CDR1 SGHVS and CDR2 FQNEAQ. This CDR3 has 16 residues. V lost 3 bases, J lost 3 bases, and 14 bases lay in between. The CDR3 DNA follows: TGTGCCAGCAGCTTCTTGACTAGTTTGTACACCGGGGAGCTGTTTTTT. Translated: CASSFLTSLYTGELFF.

This chain uses TRBV2 with TRBJ2-4; maybe TRBD2 (6 bases). With 11 bases removed from V and 3 bases from J, the gap between germline ends came to 23 bases. Germline V gene data show CDR1 as SNHLY and CDR2 as FYNNEI. The CDR3 contains 16 residues. CDR3 nucleotide sequence: TGTGCCTGGAGGGGCGCTACTGGGGTGGACAAAAACATTCAGTACTTC. Protein: CAWRGATGVDKNIQYF.

The chain carries TRBV4-2 and TRBJ1-5; D call uncertain. Germline V gene data show CDR1 as LGHNA and CDR2 as YNFKEQ. V lost 0 bases and J 2 bases, leaving 8 bases between the germline ends. The CDR3 consists of 15 residues. The CDR3 DNA sequence: TGTGCCAGCAGCCAAGAAGGCCGGGGCAATCAGCCCCAGCATTTT. It codes for CASSQEGRGNQPQHF.

The chain recombines TRBV29-1 with TRBJ2-5, with TRBD2 matching over 12 bases. V lost 2 bases, J lost 1 base, and 5 bases stayed unmatched. Per germline, CDR1 SQVTM and CDR2 ANQGSEA. CDR3 length: 16 amino acids. CDR3 nucleotide sequence: TGCAGCGTTGAACGGGGGACTAGCGGGTTCCAAGAGACCCAGTACTTC. Residues: CSVERGTSGFQETQYF.